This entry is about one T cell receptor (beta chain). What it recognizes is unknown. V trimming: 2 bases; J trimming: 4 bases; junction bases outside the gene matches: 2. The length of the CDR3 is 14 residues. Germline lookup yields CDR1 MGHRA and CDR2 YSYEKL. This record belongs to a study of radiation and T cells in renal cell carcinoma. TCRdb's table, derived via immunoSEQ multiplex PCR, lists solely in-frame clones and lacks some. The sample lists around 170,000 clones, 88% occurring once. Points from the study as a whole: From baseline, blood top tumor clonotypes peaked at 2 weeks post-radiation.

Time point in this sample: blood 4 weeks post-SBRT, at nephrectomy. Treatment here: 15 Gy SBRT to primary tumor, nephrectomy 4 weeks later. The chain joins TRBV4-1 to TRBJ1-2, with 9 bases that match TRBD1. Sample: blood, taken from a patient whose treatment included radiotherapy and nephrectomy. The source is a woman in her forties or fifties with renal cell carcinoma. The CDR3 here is CASSQRGQGYGYTF. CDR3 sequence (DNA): TGCGCCAGCAGCCAAAGGGGACAGGGCTATGGCTACACCTTC.